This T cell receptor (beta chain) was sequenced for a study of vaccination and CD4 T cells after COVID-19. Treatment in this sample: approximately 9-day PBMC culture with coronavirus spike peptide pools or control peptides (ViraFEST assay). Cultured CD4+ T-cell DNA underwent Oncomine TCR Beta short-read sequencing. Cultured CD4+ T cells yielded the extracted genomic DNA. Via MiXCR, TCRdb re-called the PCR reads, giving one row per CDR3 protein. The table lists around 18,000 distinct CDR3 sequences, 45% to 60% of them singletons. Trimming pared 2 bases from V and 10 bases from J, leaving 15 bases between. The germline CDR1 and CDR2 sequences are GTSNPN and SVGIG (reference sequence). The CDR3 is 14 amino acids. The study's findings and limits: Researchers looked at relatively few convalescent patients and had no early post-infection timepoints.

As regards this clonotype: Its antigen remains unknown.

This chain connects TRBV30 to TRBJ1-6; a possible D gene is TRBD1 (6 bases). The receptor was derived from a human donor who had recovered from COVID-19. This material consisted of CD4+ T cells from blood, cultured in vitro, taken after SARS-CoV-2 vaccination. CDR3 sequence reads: CAWSSLGAGSPLHF. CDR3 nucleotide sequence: TGTGCCTGGAGTAGCCTGGGGGCCGGCTCACCCCTCCACTTT.